A single sample is the source of the 21 T cell receptor beta chains below, sequenced in a study of blood T cell repertoires in COVID-19. Assay: immunoSEQ multiplex PCR; the TCRdb copy retains only in-frame clones and omits some. The data contain about 87,000 clones, about 83% of them singletons. Material for sequencing was peripheral blood. The receptor source for this set is a woman in her sixties or seventies with acute or convalescent COVID-19.

This clone was seen only a few times. The CDR3: CASSLISGGLNYGYTF. In nucleotides, the CDR3 is TGTGCCAGCAGCTTGATCTCGGGGGGATTGAACTATGGCTACACCTTC. V and J are TRBV7-9 and TRBJ1-2, with TRBD1 as a possible D gene (5 bases). This CDR3 has 16 amino acids. CDR1 is SEHNR and CDR2 is FQNEAQ in the germline V gene (reference sequence). V gave up 3 bases and J gave up 2 bases, with 16 bases separating them.

V gene TRBV3-1 (or the pseudogene TRBV3-2) combines with J gene TRBJ2-1; the match to TRBD2 covers 13 bases. V lost 0 bases and J lost 1; bases outside the gene matches: 15. The germline V gene has CDR1 LGHDT and CDR2 YNNKEL (reference sequence). This CDR3 is built from 22 residues. The CDR3: CASSQDLGVGRLAGGSYNEQFF. Written as DNA, the CDR3 is TGTGCCAGCAGCCAAGACCTAGGAGTTGGAAGACTAGCGGGGGGTTCCTACAATGAGCAGTTCTTC.

This clone qualifies as medium-sized (0.01 to 0.1%). The rearrangement joins TRBV27 to TRBJ2-1, with 8 bases matching TRBD2. This CDR3 contains 16 residues. CDR1 is MNHEY and CDR2 is SMNVEV in the germline V gene (reference sequence). The trim removed 8 bases at V and 2 bases at J, leaving 11 bases unmatched. CDR3 sequence (DNA): TGTGCCAGCCGCCTCAGGGCGGGGGGCGCCTACAATGAGCAGTTCTTC. Protein product: CASRLRAGGAYNEQFF.

The chain uses TRBV27 and TRBJ1-2; D might be TRBD1 (6 bases). The CDR3 is made up of 14 amino acids. Trimming stripped 5 bases from V and 2 bases from J, with 12 bases between. CDR1 MNHEY and CDR2 SMNVEV come from the germline V gene (reference sequence). The CDR3 coding sequence is TGTGCCAGCAGTGATCAAGGGGGAAACTATGGCTACACCTTC. This codes for CASSDQGGNYGYTF.

The chain carries TRBV5-4 and TRBJ2-7; TRBD1 is a possible D gene (6 bases). V shed 5 bases and J shed 3 bases, with 18 bases lying between them. The CDR3 covers 15 residues. Germline-derived CDR1 and CDR2 are SGHNT and YYREEE (reference sequence). The CDR3 DNA reads TGTGCCAGCAGTCATGAGGGGGACCAGCGCTACGAGCAGTACTTC. Translating gives CASSHEGDQRYEQYF.

V usage is TRBV19 and J usage is TRBJ2-7, with a tentative D call TRBD1 (6 bases). The germline V gene encodes CDR1 LNHDA and CDR2 SQIVND (reference sequence). This CDR3 has 13 residues. Trimming pared 3 bases from V and 3 bases from J, leaving 9 bases between. The CDR3 is CASSIEDSYEQYF. CDR3 in DNA: TGTGCCAGTAGTATCGAGGACAGCTACGAGCAGTACTTC.

The chain couples TRBV9 to TRBJ1-2, with 7 bases that match TRBD1. V was pared by 6 bases and J by 4 bases, with 6 bases of the junction left unmatched. The CDR3 consists of 13 residues. CDR1 and CDR2 from the germline V gene are SGDLS and YYNGEE. CDR3 amino acids: CASTKDRPYGYTF. CDR3 bases: TGTGCCAGCACGAAGGACAGGCCCTATGGCTACACCTTC.

The chain recombines TRBV11-1 with TRBJ1-2; D might be TRBD1 (6 bases). Trimming left V 0 bases short and J 8 bases short, with 16 bases between. Germline values: CDR1 SGHAT, CDR2 FQDESV (reference sequence). This CDR3 comprises 15 residues. CDR3 region: CASSLASRGAGGYTF. In DNA, the CDR3 is TGTGCCAGCAGCTTAGCGTCTCGGGGGGCAGGCGGCTACACCTTC.

V usage is TRBV5-1 and J usage is TRBJ1-2; perhaps TRBD1 as D (6 bases). Trimming cost V 5 bases and J 1 base, with 15 bases left between them. Germline-derived CDR1 and CDR2 are SGHRS and YFSETQ. CDR3 length: 15 residues. CDR3 sequence (DNA): TGCGCCAGCAGGCCCCCACAGGGTTATAACTATGGCTACACCTTC. It translates to CASRPPQGYNYGYTF. The whole variable domain, filled in from reference TRBV5-1 and TRBJ1-2, reads KAGVTQTPRYLIKTRGQQVTLSCSPISGHRSVSWYQQTPGQGLQFLFEYFSETQRNKGNFPGRFSGRQFSNSRSEMNVSTLELGDSALYLCASRPPQGYNYGYTFGSGTRLTVV.

This clone has just one count. This sequence joins TRBV4-2 and TRBJ2-3, with TRBD2 matching over 13 bases. After removal of 3 bases from V and 0 bases from J, the junction contained 12 bases not matched to a gene. The germline gives CDR1 LGHNA, CDR2 YNFKEQ. This CDR3 region has 20 residues. CDR3 coding DNA: TGTGCCAGCAGCCACGTCCCGACTAGCGGGGGGCGACCTAGCACAGATACGCAGTATTTT. It codes for CASSHVPTSGGRPSTDTQYF.

The chain has TRBV5-1 and TRBJ1-2; D is unclear. V was cut by 5 bases and J by 5 bases, with 19 bases left in between. CDR3 length equals 15 residues. Looked up from germline, CDR1 is SGHRS and CDR2 is YFSETQ. CDR3 sequence: CASSFGGRSPYGYTF. The CDR3 DNA reads TGCGCCAGCAGTTTCGGCGGGCGGAGCCCGTATGGCTACACCTTC.

The rearrangement links TRBV4-2 to TRBJ1-2, with D possibly TRBD1 on 6 matching bases. Per germline, CDR1 LGHNA and CDR2 YNFKEQ. V lost 3 bases to trimming and J lost 8 bases, with 22 bases between them. The CDR3 length is 16 residues. In nucleotides, the CDR3 is TGTGCCAGCAGCCATGGTAGGACAGATTTAATTGGGGGCTACACCTTC. Translation gives CASSHGRTDLIGGYTF.

This rearrangement joins TRBV11-2 to TRBJ1-2, with 8 nucleotides matching TRBD1. The V and J ends lost 7 bases and 4 bases, in that order; junction bases with no gene match: 8. The CDR3 runs to 14 residues. From germline, CDR1 is SGHAT and CDR2 FQNNGV. The DNA of the CDR3 is TGTGCCAGCACTCGGGGGACAGGTACCTATGGCTACACCTTC. Amino acid sequence: CASTRGTGTYGYTF. Using reference TRBV11-2 and TRBJ1-2 for the parts outside the CDR3, the full variable domain is EAGVAQSPRYKIIEKRQSVAFWCNPISGHATLYWYQQILGQGPKLLIQFQNNGVVDDSQLPKDRFSAERLKGVDSTLKIQPAKLEDSAVYLCASTRGTGTYGYTFGSGTRLTVV.

The J gene is TRBJ1-4, the V gene TRBV28; tentative D call: TRBD1 (6 bases). Germline V gene sequence: CDR1 MDHEN, CDR2 SYDVKM. Trimming stripped 7 bases from V and 2 bases from J, with 20 bases between. The length of the CDR3 is 17 residues. CDR3 sequence reads: CASTETGIVMTNEKLFF. The CDR3 DNA reads TGTGCCAGCACCGAAACAGGGATAGTTATGACTAATGAAAAACTGTTTTTT.

This clone appeared once. The J gene is TRBJ1-3, the V gene TRBV6-2 or TRBV6-3; 7 nucleotides match TRBD1. The V segment lost 5 bases and the J segment 2 bases; nucleotides outside the gene matches: 9. The CDR3 spans 16 residues. Germline V CDR1 and CDR2: MNHEY, SVGEGT. The CDR3 region is CASSPRTGGTGNTIYF. In DNA, the CDR3 is TGTGCCAGCAGTCCGAGGACAGGTGGAACTGGAAACACCATATATTTT.

This clone was counted only a few times. The chain links TRBV18 to TRBJ1-1, with no clear D. The CDR3 is 14 amino acids. Germline CDR1 reads KGHSH; CDR2 reads LQKENI. V shed 3 bases and J shed 3 bases, with 11 bases lying between them. The CDR3 DNA reads as TGTGCCAGCTCACCCCTTAACGGGGACACTGAAGCTTTCTTT. Amino acids: CASSPLNGDTEAFF.

V usage is TRBV7-9 and J usage is TRBJ1-3, with a possible D match to TRBD1 (5 bases). The CDR3 covers 15 residues. Germline loops: CDR1 SEHNR, CDR2 FQNEAQ (reference sequence). Trimming pared 7 bases from V and 3 bases from J, leaving 16 bases between. CDR3 sequence (DNA): TGTGCCAGCAACCGGAGGGGATCAGATGGAAACACCATATATTTT. Translating it yields CASNRRGSDGNTIYF.

The rearrangement joins TRBV19 to TRBJ1-5, with D perhaps TRBD1 (5 bases). The germline V gene encodes CDR1 LNHDA and CDR2 SQIVND (reference sequence). The CDR3 totals 12 residues. Between the trimmed V and J ends, which lost 3 bases and 13 bases, there was a span of 13 bases. Here the CDR3 reads CASSIHGGAQHF. The DNA of the CDR3 is TGTGCCAGTAGTATCCACGGAGGGGCGCAGCATTTT.

The chain employs TRBV6-1 and TRBJ2-2, with D possibly matching TRBD2 (5 bases). Germline CDR1 MNHNS, CDR2 SASEGT. The V end lost 2 bases, the J end lost 1 base, and 8 bases lay between the germline ends. The length of the CDR3 is 15 residues. CDR3 residues: CASSENRENTGELFF. For the CDR3, the DNA is TGTGCCAGCAGTGAAAACCGGGAGAACACCGGGGAGCTGTTTTTT.

The chain couples TRBV19 to TRBJ1-5, with 7 bases fitting TRBD1. CDR3 size: 15 residues. Germline assignment: CDR1 LNHDA and CDR2 SQIVND (reference sequence). V was clipped by 5 bases and J by 4 bases; unmatched bases: 8. In nucleotides, the CDR3 is TGTGCCAGTAGTTCCGCCGGACAGGATAATCAGCCCCAGCATTTT. Translated: CASSSAGQDNQPQHF. Complete variable domain (other parts from reference TRBV19 and TRBJ1-5): DGGITQSPKYLFRKEGQNVTLSCEQNLNHDAMYWYRQDPGQGLRLIYYSQIVNDFQKGDIAEGYSVSREKKESFPLTVTSAQKNPTAFYLCASSSAGQDNQPQHFGDGTRLSIL.

CDR3 bases: TGTGCCAGCAGTGAACGGTTTAGCAATCAGCCCCAGCATTTT. Its translation: CASSERFSNQPQHF. The chain employs TRBV2 and TRBJ1-5; D is ambiguous. Trimming cost V 2 bases and J 0 bases, with 5 bases left between them. From germline, CDR1 is SNHLY and CDR2 FYNNEI. The CDR3 totals 14 residues.